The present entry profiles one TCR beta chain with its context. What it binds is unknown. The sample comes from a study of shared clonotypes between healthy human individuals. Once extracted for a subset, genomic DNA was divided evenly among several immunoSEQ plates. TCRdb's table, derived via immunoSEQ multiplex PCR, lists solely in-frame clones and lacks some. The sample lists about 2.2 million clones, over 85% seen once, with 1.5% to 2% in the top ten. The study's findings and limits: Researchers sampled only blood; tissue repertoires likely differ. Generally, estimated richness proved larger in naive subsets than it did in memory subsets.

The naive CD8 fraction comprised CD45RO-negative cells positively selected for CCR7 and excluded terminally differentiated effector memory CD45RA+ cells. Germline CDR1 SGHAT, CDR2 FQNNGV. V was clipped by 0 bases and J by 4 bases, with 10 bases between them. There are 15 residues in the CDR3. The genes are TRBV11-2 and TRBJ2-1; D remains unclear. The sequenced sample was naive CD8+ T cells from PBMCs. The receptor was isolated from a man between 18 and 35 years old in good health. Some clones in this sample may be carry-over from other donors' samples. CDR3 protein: CASSLDVGLYNEQFF. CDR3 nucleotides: TGTGCCAGCAGCTTAGATGTAGGGTTGTACAATGAGCAGTTCTTC.